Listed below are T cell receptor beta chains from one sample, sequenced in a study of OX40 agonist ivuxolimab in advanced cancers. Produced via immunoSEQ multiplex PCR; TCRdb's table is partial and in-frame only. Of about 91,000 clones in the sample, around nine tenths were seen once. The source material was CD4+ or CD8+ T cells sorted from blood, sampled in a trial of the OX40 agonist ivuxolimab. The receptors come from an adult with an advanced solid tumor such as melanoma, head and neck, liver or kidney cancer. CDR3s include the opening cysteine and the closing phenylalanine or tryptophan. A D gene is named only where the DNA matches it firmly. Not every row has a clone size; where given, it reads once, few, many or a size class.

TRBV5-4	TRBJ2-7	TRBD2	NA	CASSSLHSGIYSYEQYF	TGTGCCAGCAGCTCGTTGCATAGCGGGATTTACTCCTACGAGCAGTACTTC
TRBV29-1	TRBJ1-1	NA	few	CSVGSPNTEAFF	TGCAGCGTTGGGTCGCCTAACACTGAAGCTTTCTTT
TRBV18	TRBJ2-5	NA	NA	CASSPPVEETQYF	TGTGCCAGCTCACCACCGGTAGAAGAGACCCAGTACTTC
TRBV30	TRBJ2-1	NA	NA	CAWSDVERLVGGHNEQFF	TGTGCCTGGAGTGATGTCGAGAGACTAGTGGGGGGGCACAATGAGCAGTTCTTC
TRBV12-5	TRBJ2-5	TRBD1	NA	CASGPPEQGGETQYF	TGTGCTAGTGGTCCCCCGGAACAGGGGGGAGAGACCCAGTACTTC
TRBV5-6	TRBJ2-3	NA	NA	CASSHISGNTQYF	TGTGCCAGCAGCCATATTTCCGGGAATACGCAGTATTTT
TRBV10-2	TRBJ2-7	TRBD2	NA	CASSEPLAGGRQYF	TGCGCCAGCAGTGAGCCCCTAGCGGGGGGGAGGCAGTACTTC
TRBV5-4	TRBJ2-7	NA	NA	CASSLSSGGGYF	TGTGCCAGCAGCTTGAGTTCCGGGGGCGGGTACTTC
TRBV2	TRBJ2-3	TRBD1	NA	CASSGLDRGATDTQYF	TGTGCCAGCAGTGGTCTGGACAGGGGCGCCACAGATACGCAGTATTTT
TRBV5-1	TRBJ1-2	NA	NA	CASSLSGGAYGYTF	TGCGCCAGCAGTCTTTCGGGGGGCGCCTATGGCTACACCTTC
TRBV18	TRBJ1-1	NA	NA	CASSPQTLRANTEAFF	TGTGCCAGCTCACCCCAAACGCTAAGGGCGAACACTGAAGCTTTCTTT
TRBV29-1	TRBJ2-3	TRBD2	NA	CSVVSLAGGDTQYF	TGCAGCGTTGTCAGCCTAGCGGGGGGGGATACGCAGTATTTT
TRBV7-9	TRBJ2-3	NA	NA	CASSYETDLSTDTQYF	TGTGCCAGCAGTTATGAGACAGACCTTAGCACAGATACGCAGTATTTT
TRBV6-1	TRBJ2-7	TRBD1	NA	CASSRTGTNYEQYF	TGTGCCAGCAGCAGGACAGGGACCAACTACGAGCAGTACTTC
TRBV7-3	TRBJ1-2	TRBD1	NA	CASSLNPRTGDGYTF	TGTGCCAGCAGCTTAAACCCCCGGACAGGGGATGGCTACACCTTC
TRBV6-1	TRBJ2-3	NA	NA	CASSERQTDTQYF	TGTGCCAGCAGTGAACGCCAGACAGATACGCAGTACTTT
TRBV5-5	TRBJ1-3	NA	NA	CASSLRGNTIYF	TGTGCCAGCAGCTTGCGAGGAAACACCATATATTTT
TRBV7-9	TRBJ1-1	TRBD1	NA	CASRYDRDTEAFF	TGTGCCAGCAGATATGACAGGGACACTGAAGCTTTCTTT
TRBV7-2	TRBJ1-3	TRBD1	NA	CASSVRRGLKGNTIYF	TGTGCCAGCAGCGTCCGCAGGGGGCTCAAAGGAAACACCATATATTTT
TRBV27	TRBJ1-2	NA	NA	CASSLQSGIGSGYTF	TGTGCCAGCAGTCTCCAGTCAGGGATAGGGAGTGGCTACACCTTC
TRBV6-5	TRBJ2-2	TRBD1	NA	CASGDRVNTGELFF	TGTGCCAGCGGGGACAGGGTAAACACCGGGGAGCTGTTTTTT
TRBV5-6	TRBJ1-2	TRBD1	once	CASSPDRGGYGYTF	TGTGCCAGCAGCCCGGACAGGGGAGGCTATGGCTACACCTTC